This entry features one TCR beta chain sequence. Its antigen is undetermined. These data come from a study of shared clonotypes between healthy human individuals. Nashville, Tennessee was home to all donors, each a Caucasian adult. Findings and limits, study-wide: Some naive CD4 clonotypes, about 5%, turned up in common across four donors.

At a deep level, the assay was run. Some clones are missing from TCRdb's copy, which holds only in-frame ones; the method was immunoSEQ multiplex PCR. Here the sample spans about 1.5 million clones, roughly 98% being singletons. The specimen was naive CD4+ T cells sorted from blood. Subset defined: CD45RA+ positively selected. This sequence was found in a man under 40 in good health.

CDR3 sequence (DNA): TGTGCCAGCTCACCATATGCCGGGAACCAAGAGACCCAGTACTTC. It codes for CASSPYAGNQETQYF. This chain links TRBV18 with TRBJ2-5; D may be TRBD2 (5 bases). V was trimmed by 2 bases and J by 0 bases, leaving 10 bases between them. Germline V gene sequence: CDR1 KGHSH, CDR2 LQKENI. The CDR3 covers 15 residues. The full variable domain, rest sourced from reference TRBV18 and TRBJ2-5, is NAGVMQNPRHLVRRRGQEARLRCSPMKGHSHVYWYRQLPEEGLKFMVYLQKENIIDESGMPKERFSAEFPKEGPSILRIQQVVRGDSAAYFCASSPYAGNQETQYFGPGTRLLVL.